The clone carrying this TCR beta chain was detected only once. The antigen is unknown. These data come from a study of shared clonotypes between healthy human individuals. Across the study: For every donor, three CD4 naive, three CD4 memory, two CD8 naive and one CD8 memory plates were used. Regarding the study as a whole: Blood was the sole source, and tissue repertoires probably differ. What naive subsets generally showed was a larger estimated richness than memory subsets showed.

Caucasian adults residing in Nashville, Tennessee made up all the donors. This CDR3 spans 14 amino acids. Germline values: CDR1 MDHEN, CDR2 SYDVKM. Trimming stripped 4 bases from V and 5 bases from J, with 14 bases between. The repertoire was sequenced with immunoSEQ multiplex PCR; TCRdb's copy has only in-frame clones and lacks some. The sample has around 700,000 clones, around 72% seen once. The source of this sequence is a woman aged 25 to 39 in good health. The chain recombines TRBV28 with TRBJ1-2, with TRBD1 as a possible D gene (6 bases). Sequencing was performed on memory CD4+ T cells sorted from blood. Stated subset: CD45RA-negative fraction. The DNA for the CDR3 is TGTGCCAGCAGTTCGGGGCAGGGGAGGTATGGCTACACCTTC. It specifies CASSSGQGRYGYTF.